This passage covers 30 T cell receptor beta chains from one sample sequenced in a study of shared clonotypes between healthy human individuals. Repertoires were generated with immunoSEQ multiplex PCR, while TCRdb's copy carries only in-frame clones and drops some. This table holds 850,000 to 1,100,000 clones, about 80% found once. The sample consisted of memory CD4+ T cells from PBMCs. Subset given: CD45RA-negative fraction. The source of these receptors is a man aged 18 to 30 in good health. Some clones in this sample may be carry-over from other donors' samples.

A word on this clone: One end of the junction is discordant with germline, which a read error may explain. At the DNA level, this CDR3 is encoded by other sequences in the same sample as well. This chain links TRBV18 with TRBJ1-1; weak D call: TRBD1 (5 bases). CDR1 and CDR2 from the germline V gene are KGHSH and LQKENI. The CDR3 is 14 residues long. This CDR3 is CASSPVEWGTEAFF. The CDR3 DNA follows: TGTGCCAGCTCACCGGTAGAATGGGGCACTGAAGCCTTCTTT.

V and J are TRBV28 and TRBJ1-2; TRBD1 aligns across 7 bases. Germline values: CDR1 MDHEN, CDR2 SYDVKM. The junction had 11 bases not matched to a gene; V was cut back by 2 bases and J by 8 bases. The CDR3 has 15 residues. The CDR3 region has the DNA TGTGCCAGCAGTTTACCGGGACAGCCTTCTTGGGGCTACACCTTC. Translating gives CASSLPGQPSWGYTF.

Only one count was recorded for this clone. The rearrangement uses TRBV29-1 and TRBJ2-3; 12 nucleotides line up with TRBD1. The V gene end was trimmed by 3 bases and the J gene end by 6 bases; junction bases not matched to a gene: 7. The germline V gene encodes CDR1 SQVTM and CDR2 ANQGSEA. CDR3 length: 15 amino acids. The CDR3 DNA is TGCAGCGTTGAGTCCGGGACAGGGGGCAAGGATACGCAGTATTTT. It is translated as CSVESGTGGKDTQYF.

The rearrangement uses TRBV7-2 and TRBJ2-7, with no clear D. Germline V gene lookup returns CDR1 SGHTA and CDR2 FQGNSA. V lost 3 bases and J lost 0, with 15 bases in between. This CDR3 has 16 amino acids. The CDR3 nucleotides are TGTGCCAGCAGCTTTCGATGGCAGCGAGCCTCCTACGAGCAGTACTTC. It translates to CASSFRWQRASYEQYF.

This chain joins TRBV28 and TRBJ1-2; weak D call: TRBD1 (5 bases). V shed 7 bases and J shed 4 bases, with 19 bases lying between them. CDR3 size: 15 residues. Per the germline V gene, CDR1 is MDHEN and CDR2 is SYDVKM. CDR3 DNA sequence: TGTGCCAGCAAGCCCCCCGGGGGAGGGGCCTATGGCTACACCTTC. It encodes CASKPPGGGAYGYTF.

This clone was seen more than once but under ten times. CDR3 in amino acids: CASSSLPGRGDYGYTF. CDR3 DNA: TGTGCCAGCAGTTCTCTACCGGGACGTGGGGACTATGGCTACACCTTC. The V gene is TRBV28, the J gene TRBJ1-2; D possibly corresponds to TRBD1 (5 bases). The germline V gene has CDR1 MDHEN and CDR2 SYDVKM. Deletions cut 4 bases from V and 3 bases from J, with 18 bases between. The CDR3 sequence is 16 residues long.

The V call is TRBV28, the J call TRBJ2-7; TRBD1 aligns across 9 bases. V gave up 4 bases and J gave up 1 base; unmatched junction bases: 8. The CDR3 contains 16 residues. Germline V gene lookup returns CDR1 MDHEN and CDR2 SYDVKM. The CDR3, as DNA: TGTGCCAGCAGTTGGGGGACAGGGTTTGGGTCCTACGAGCAGTACTTC. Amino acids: CASSWGTGFGSYEQYF. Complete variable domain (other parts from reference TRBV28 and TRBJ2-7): DVKVTQSSRYLVKRTGEKVFLECVQDMDHENMFWYRQDPGLGLRLIYFSYDVKMKEKGDIPEGYSVSREKKERFSLILESASTNQTSMYLCASSWGTGFGSYEQYFGPGTRLTVT.

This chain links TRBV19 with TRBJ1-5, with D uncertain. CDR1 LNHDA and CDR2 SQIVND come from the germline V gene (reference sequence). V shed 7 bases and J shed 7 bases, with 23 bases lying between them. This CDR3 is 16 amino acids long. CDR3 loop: CASTPLASVKLQPQHF. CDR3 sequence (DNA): TGTGCCAGTACCCCCCTCGCCTCAGTGAAACTCCAGCCCCAGCATTTT. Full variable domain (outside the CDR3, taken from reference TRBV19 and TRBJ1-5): DGGITQSPKYLFRKEGQNVTLSCEQNLNHDAMYWYRQDPGQGLRLIYYSQIVNDFQKGDIAEGYSVSREKKESFPLTVTSAQKNPTAFYLCASTPLASVKLQPQHFGDGTRLSIL.

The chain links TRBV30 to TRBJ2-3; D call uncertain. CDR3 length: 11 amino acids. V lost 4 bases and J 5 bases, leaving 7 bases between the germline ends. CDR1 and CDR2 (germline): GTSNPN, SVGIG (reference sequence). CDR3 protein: CAWTAEDTQYF. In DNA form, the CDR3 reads TGTGCCTGGACTGCTGAAGATACGCAGTATTTT.

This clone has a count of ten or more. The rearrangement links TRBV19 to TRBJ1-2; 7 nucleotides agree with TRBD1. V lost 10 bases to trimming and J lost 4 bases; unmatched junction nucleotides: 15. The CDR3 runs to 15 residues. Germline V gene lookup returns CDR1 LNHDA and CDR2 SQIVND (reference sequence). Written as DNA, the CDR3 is TGTGCCACCCGAGGGGGGACAGCGTTTTTCTATGGCTACACCTTC. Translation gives CATRGGTAFFYGYTF.

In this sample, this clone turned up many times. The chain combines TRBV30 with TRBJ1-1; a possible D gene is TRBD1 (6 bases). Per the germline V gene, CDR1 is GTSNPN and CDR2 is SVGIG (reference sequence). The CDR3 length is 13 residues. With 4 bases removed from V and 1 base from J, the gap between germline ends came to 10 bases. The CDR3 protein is CAWIGQPNTEAFF. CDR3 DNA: TGTGCCTGGATAGGACAGCCGAACACTGAAGCTTTCTTT.

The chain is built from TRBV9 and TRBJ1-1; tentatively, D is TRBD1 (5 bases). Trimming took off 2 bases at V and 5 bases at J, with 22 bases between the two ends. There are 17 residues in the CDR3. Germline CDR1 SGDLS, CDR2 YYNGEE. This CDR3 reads CASSVAIGGRGWTEAFF. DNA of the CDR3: TGTGCCAGCAGCGTCGCCATCGGGGGTCGGGGGTGGACTGAAGCTTTCTTT.

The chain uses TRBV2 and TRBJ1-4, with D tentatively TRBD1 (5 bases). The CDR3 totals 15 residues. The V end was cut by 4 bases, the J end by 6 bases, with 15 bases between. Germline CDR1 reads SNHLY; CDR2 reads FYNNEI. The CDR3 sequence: CASSVNRGPDEKLFF. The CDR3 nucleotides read TGTGCCAGCAGTGTTAACCGGGGACCGGATGAAAAACTGTTTTTT.

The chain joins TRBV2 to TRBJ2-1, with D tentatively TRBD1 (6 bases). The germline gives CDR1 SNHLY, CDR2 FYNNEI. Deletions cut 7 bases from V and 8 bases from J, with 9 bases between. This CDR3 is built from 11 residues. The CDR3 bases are TGTGCCAGCACCGGACAGCATGAGCAGTTCTTC. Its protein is CASTGQHEQFF.

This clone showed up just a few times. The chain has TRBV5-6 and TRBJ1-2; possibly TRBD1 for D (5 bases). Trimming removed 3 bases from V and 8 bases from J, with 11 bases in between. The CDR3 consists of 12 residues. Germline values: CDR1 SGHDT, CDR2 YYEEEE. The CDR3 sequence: CASSYRGTGYTF. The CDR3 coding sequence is TGTGCCAGCAGCTACCGGGGCACGGGCTACACCTTC.

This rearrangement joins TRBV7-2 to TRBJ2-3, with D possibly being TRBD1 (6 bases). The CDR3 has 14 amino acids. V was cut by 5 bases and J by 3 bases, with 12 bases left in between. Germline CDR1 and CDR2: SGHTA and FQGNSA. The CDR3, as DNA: TGTGCCAGCAGCCTACTAGGGGGAACAGATACGCAGTATTTT. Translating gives CASSLLGGTDTQYF.

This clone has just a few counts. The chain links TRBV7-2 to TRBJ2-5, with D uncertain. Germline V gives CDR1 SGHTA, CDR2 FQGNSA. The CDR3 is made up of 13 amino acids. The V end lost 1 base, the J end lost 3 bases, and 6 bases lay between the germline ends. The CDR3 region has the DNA TGTGCCAGCAGCTTAGAATCGGAAGAGACCCAGTACTTC. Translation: CASSLESEETQYF.

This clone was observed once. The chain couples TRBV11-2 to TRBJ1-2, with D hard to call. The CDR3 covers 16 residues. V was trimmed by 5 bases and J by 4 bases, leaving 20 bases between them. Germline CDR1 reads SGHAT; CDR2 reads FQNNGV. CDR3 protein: CASSGIASRKTYGYTF. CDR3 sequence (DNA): TGTGCCAGCAGCGGGATCGCAAGCAGAAAGACCTATGGCTACACCTTC.

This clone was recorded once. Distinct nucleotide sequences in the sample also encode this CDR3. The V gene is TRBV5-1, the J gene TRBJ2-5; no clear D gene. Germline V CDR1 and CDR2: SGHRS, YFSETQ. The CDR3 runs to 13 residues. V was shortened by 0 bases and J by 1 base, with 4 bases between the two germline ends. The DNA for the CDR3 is TGCGCCAGCAGCTTGGATTCCCAAGAGACCCAGTACTTC. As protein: CASSLDSQETQYF.

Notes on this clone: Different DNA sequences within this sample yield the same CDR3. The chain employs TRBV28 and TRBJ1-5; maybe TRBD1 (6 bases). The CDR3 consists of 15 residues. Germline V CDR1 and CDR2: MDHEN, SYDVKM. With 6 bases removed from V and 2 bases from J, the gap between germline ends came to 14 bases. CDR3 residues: CASSKQGRGNQPQHF. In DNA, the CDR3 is TGTGCCAGCAGCAAACAGGGTCGGGGCAATCAGCCCCAGCATTTT.

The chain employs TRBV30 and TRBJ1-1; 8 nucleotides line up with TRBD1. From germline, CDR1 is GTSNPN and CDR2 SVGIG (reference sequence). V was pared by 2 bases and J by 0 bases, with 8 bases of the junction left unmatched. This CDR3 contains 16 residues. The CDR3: CAWSIQGADMNTEAFF. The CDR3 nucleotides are TGTGCCTGGAGTATCCAGGGGGCTGACATGAACACTGAAGCTTTCTTT.

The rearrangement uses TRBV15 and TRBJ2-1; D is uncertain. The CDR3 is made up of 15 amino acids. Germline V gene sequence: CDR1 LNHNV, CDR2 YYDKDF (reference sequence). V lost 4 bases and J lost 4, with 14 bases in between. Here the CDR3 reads CATSTPRARYNEQFF. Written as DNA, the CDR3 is TGTGCCACCAGCACCCCCCGAGCTCGATACAATGAGCAGTTCTTC.

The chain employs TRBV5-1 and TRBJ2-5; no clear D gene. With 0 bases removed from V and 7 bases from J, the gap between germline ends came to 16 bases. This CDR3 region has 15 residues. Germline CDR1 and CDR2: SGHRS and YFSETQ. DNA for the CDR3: TGCGCCAGCAGCTTGGCCCCGGGTCTAAGAGGGACCCAGTACTTC. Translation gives CASSLAPGLRGTQYF. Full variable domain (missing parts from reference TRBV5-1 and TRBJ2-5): KAGVTQTPRYLIKTRGQQVTLSCSPISGHRSVSWYQQTPGQGLQFLFEYFSETQRNKGNFPGRFSGRQFSNSRSEMNVSTLELGDSALYLCASSLAPGLRGTQYFGPGTRLLVL.

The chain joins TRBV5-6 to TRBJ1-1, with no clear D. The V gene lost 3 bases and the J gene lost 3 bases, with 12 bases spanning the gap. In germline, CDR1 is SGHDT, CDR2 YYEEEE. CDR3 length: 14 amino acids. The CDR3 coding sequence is TGTGCCAGCAGCTCAAGAGGGTCATACACTGAAGCTTTCTTT. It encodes CASSSRGSYTEAFF.

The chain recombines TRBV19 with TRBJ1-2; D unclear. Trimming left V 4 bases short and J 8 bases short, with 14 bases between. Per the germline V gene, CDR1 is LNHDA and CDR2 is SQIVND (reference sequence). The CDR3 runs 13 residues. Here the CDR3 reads CASSNAPSLGYTF. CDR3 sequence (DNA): TGTGCCAGTAGTAACGCGCCATCCCTAGGCTACACCTTC. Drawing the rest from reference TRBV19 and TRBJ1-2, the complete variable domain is DGGITQSPKYLFRKEGQNVTLSCEQNLNHDAMYWYRQDPGQGLRLIYYSQIVNDFQKGDIAEGYSVSREKKESFPLTVTSAQKNPTAFYLCASSNAPSLGYTFGSGTRLTVV.

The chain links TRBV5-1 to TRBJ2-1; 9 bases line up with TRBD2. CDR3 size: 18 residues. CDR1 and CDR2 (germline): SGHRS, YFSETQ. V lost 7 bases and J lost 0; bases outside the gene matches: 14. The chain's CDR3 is CASGAAGGRVSSYNEQFF. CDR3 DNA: TGCGCCAGCGGGGCCGCGGGAGGGAGGGTAAGCTCCTACAATGAGCAGTTCTTC.

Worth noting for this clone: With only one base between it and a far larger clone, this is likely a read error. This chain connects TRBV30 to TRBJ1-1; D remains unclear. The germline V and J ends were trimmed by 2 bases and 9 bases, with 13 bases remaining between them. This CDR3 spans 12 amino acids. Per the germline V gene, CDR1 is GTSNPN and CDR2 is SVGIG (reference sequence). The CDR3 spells CAWSLPASKAFF. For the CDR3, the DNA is TGTGCCTGGAGTCTCCCTGCGTCGAAAGCTTTCTTT.

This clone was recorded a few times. CDR3 nucleotide sequence: TGTGCCAGTCGAGGACAGGCTAACTATGGCTACACCTTC. Amino acids: CASRGQANYGYTF. The rearrangement links TRBV19 to TRBJ1-2, with TRBD1 identical over 7 bases. CDR1 is LNHDA, CDR2 SQIVND, per germline (reference sequence). Losses at the gene ends were 8 bases for V and 0 bases for J; bases not matched to a gene: 3. This CDR3 is built from 13 residues. The complete variable domain, with remaining parts taken from reference TRBV19 and TRBJ1-2, reads DGGITQSPKYLFRKEGQNVTLSCEQNLNHDAMYWYRQDPGQGLRLIYYSQIVNDFQKGDIAEGYSVSREKKESFPLTVTSAQKNPTAFYLCASRGQANYGYTFGSGTRLTVV.

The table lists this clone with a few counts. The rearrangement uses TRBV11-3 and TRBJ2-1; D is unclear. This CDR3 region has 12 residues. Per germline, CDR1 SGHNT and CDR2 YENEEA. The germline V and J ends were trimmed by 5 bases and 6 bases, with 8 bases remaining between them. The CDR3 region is CASSPTGNEQFF. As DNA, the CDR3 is TGTGCCAGCAGCCCAACCGGCAATGAGCAGTTCTTC.

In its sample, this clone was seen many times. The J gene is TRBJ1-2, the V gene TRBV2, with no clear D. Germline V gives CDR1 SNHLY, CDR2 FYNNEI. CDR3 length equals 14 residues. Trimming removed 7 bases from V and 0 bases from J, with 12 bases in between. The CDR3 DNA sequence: TGTGCCAGCATGAAGGACGGAACTAACTATGGCTACACCTTC. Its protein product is CASMKDGTNYGYTF. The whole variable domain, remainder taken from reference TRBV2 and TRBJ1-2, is EPEVTQTPSHQVTQMGQEVILRCVPISNHLYFYWYRQILGQKVEFLVSFYNNEISEKSEIFDDQFSVERPDGSNFTLKIRSTKLEDSAMYFCASMKDGTNYGYTFGSGTRLTVV.